What follows are 2 T cell receptor beta chains derived from one specimen sequenced in a study of T cell changes during pregnancy in multiple sclerosis (dated by TCRdb to the late 2010s). The library was made by the immunoSEQ multiplex PCR assay. TCRdb mirrors the immuneACCESS table, restricted to in-frame sequences. Some clones are absent from its copies; in checked studies, under half trace to an unresolved V gene, and the reason for the others is unknown. The sample contains tens of thousands of clones, around nine tenths of them found a single time. The ten biggest clones cover more than 2.5% of the sample. The material sequenced was peripheral blood, taken in the first trimester of pregnancy. Every receptor here comes from a female donor in good health, enrolled as a control in a pregnancy study.

CDR3 loop: CASSARGTGTGYTF. For the CDR3, the DNA is TGTGCCAGCAGCGCCAGGGGGACAGGGACCGGCTACACCTTC. The chain has TRBV6-6 and TRBJ1-2; TRBD1 agrees at 9 bases. The CDR3 covers 14 residues. After removal of 6 bases from V and 8 bases from J, the junction contained 10 bases not matched to a gene. CDR1 MNHNY and CDR2 SVGAGI come from the germline V gene (reference sequence).

V and J are TRBV19 and TRBJ2-1; no clear D gene. V dropped 6 bases and J dropped 4 bases, with 16 bases sitting between them. The V gene's germline CDR1 is LNHDA and CDR2 SQIVND (reference sequence). This CDR3 contains 15 residues. This CDR3 reads CASSPGSTAYNEQFF. Here the CDR3 DNA reads TGTGCCAGTAGCCCCGGATCCACAGCTTACAATGAGCAGTTCTTC.